This TCR beta chain was observed in a study of T cells after posttransplantation cyclophosphamide. Here immunoSEQ multiplex PCR was the method, and the copy in TCRdb shows in-frame clones only, minus some. The sample shows more than 30,000 clones, none of them appearing just once. This clone was seen many times. V lost 0 bases to trimming and J lost 6 bases, with 14 bases between them. The V gene's germline CDR1 is WNHNN and CDR2 SYGVQD (reference sequence). The CDR3 has 15 amino acids. The chain recombines TRBV10-1 with TRBJ1-2; D is perhaps TRBD1 (6 bases). The TCR was taken from a girl between 10 and 17 years old in good health, CMV-negative, and a related stem cell transplant donor. The sample taken for sequencing was PBMCs. In DNA, the CDR3 is TGCGCCAGCAGTGAGTCGGACCCCGGGACAAATGGCTACACCTTC. As protein: CASSESDPGTNGYTF.